One T cell receptor beta chain is described in this entry. This CDR3 region has 14 residues. Trimming took off 4 bases at V and 1 base at J, with 11 bases between the two ends. CDR1 is SGHRS, CDR2 YFSETQ, per germline. Clones were read by immunoSEQ multiplex PCR, and TCRdb kept only the in-frame ones, dropping some. The table includes approximately 620,000 clones, more than 95% detected once. This sample is drawn from a study of shared clonotypes between healthy human individuals. Specimen: naive CD4+ T cells sorted from blood. Regarding subset: CD45RA+ positively selected. The genes are TRBV5-1 and TRBJ1-2; D remains unclear. This TCR derives from a woman aged 30 to 39 in good health. The CDR3 DNA sequence: TGCGCCAGCAGCCCAGAGACCTATAACTATGGCTACACCTTC. Translated, it gives CASSPETYNYGYTF.